These 30 T cell receptor beta chains were sequenced from one sample in a study of technical replicates of blood from a few donors. Sequenced by immunoSEQ multiplex PCR; TCRdb stores in-frame clones only, minus some. The table shows some 77,000 clones, with around 96% occurring only once. Sequenced sample: T cells isolated from PBMCs. These TCRs come from a human donor in good health.

The sample holds one count of this clone. The chain has TRBV5-6 and TRBJ1-2; D perhaps matches TRBD1 (6 bases). The germline gives CDR1 SGHDT, CDR2 YYEEEE. The CDR3 covers 12 residues. V lost 4 bases and J lost 7, with 11 bases in between. CDR3 sequence (DNA): TGTGCCAGCAGCACAGGGATAGGTGGCTACACCTTC. This translates into CASSTGIGGYTF.

This chain joins TRBV6-5 and TRBJ2-1, with 8 nucleotides matching TRBD1. J lost 6 bases, V lost 6 bases, and 10 bases had no gene match. The CDR3 runs to 15 residues. CDR1 is MNHEY, CDR2 SVGAGI, per germline. The CDR3 DNA sequence: TGTGCCAGCAGCCTGGACAGGGAGGTAGGCAATGAGCAGTTCTTC. Residues: CASSLDREVGNEQFF.

V is TRBV9 and J is TRBJ2-1, with TRBD2 matching over 13 bases. Trimming took 4 bases from V and 7 from J; bases not matched to a gene: 8. Germline V gene lookup returns CDR1 SGDLS and CDR2 YYNGEE. This CDR3 is built from 16 residues. The CDR3 here is CASSSWTSGRGNEQFF. CDR3 nucleotide sequence: TGTGCCAGCAGCTCCTGGACTAGCGGGAGAGGGAATGAGCAGTTCTTC.

CDR3 sequence: CASSMGQYNEQFF. The CDR3 DNA sequence: TGTGCCAGTAGTATGGGCCAATACAATGAGCAGTTCTTC. The V call is TRBV19, the J call TRBJ2-1; no clear D. CDR3 size: 13 residues. V lost 3 bases and J 4 bases, leaving 7 bases between the germline ends. Germline V gene lookup returns CDR1 LNHDA and CDR2 SQIVND (reference sequence).

The V gene is TRBV2, the J gene TRBJ1-1; D may be TRBD1 (5 bases). This CDR3 spans 13 amino acids. The V end lost 4 bases, the J end lost 7 bases, and 13 bases lay between the germline ends. Germline values: CDR1 SNHLY, CDR2 FYNNEI. CDR3 protein: CASSGQFDREAFF. CDR3 sequence (DNA): TGTGCCAGCAGTGGACAGTTCGATCGTGAAGCTTTCTTT.

V and J are TRBV4-3 and TRBJ2-5, with a weak D call TRBD1 (5 bases). CDR3 length equals 14 residues. The ends were cut back, 3 bases at V and 5 bases at J, with 13 bases in the middle. Germline CDR1 reads LGHNA; CDR2 reads YSLEER. The CDR3 bases are TGCGCCAGCAGCCAGGGGCTTAAATGGGAGACCCAGTACTTC. Encoded protein: CASSQGLKWETQYF.

The chain combines TRBV4-1 with TRBJ1-2, with D perhaps TRBD1 (5 bases). From germline, CDR1 is MGHRA and CDR2 YSYEKL. This CDR3 spans 15 amino acids. The V end was cut by 4 bases, the J end by 2 bases, with 14 bases between. CDR3 residues: CASSPQDGGNYGYTF. The CDR3 nucleotides read TGCGCCAGCAGCCCTCAGGACGGGGGGAACTATGGCTACACCTTC.

CDR3 DNA: TGTGCCAGCAGCTTAGGACTAACTAGCGTCCTAAGCTCCTACAATGAGCAGTTCTTC. Translation gives CASSLGLTSVLSSYNEQFF. The chain links TRBV11-3 to TRBJ2-1; 7 nucleotides line up with TRBD2. V trimming: 1 base; J trimming: 0 bases; junction bases outside the gene matches: 12. Germline V gives CDR1 SGHNT, CDR2 YENEEA. This CDR3 has 19 residues.

This clone appeared once. The chain is built from TRBV4-1 and TRBJ1-3; D might be TRBD1 (5 bases). Germline assignment: CDR1 MGHRA and CDR2 YSYEKL. V was trimmed by 0 bases and J by 6 bases, leaving 30 bases between them. This CDR3 has 21 residues. This CDR3 reads CASSQDLSRRGPNVAANTIYF. The CDR3 nucleotides are TGCGCCAGCAGCCAAGATCTGTCTAGGAGGGGCCCAAATGTAGCCGCAAACACCATATATTTT.

The genes are TRBV5-1 and TRBJ2-3; the match to TRBD2 covers 7 bases. The CDR3 length is 15 residues. Germline trimming cut 0 bases from V and 0 bases from J; bases unmatched to any gene: 1. Germline CDR1 is SGHRS and CDR2 is YFSETQ. This chain's CDR3 is CASSLELASTDTQYF. The CDR3 bases are TGCGCCAGCAGCTTGGAACTAGCGAGCACAGATACGCAGTATTTT.

This chain uses TRBV28 with TRBJ1-4; 10 positions agree with TRBD1. Per the germline V gene, CDR1 is MDHEN and CDR2 is SYDVKM. V was clipped by 5 bases and J by 5 bases; unmatched bases: 5. This CDR3 is 15 amino acids long. The CDR3 DNA is TGTGCCAGCAGTATTCGACAGGGGGCCAATGAAAAACTGTTTTTT. Amino acids: CASSIRQGANEKLFF.

This clone has just one count. This rearrangement joins TRBV25-1 to TRBJ2-5, with no clear D. Per the germline V gene, CDR1 is MGHDK and CDR2 is SYGVNS. Trimming removed 0 bases at V and 4 bases at J, with 9 bases between. This CDR3 contains 14 residues. The DNA of the CDR3 is TGTGCCAGCAGTGAATACGGCAGGCGAGAGACCCAGTACTTC. Protein sequence: CASSEYGRRETQYF.

V is TRBV28 and J is TRBJ1-5; 7 bases match TRBD1. This CDR3 spans 18 amino acids. Trimming removed 3 bases from V and 0 bases from J; junction bases left unmatched: 11. Germline CDR1 is MDHEN and CDR2 is SYDVKM. The CDR3 nucleotides read TGTGCCAGCAGTTTCAAGGGGGCGAGTTTATATAGCAATCAGCCCCAGCATTTT. Amino acid sequence: CASSFKGASLYSNQPQHF.

Turning to this clone: Other DNA sequences within the sample encode an identical CDR3. J is TRBJ1-1 and V is TRBV19, with a possible D match to TRBD1 (5 bases). CDR3 length equals 13 residues. Per germline, CDR1 LNHDA and CDR2 SQIVND (reference sequence). The germline V and J ends were trimmed by 3 bases and 5 bases, with 10 bases remaining between them. In DNA, the CDR3 is TGTGCCAGTAGTATTGGGGGGGGTACTGAAGCTTTCTTT. Translating gives CASSIGGGTEAFF.

The rearrangement uses TRBV4-2 and TRBJ2-3; TRBD2 agrees at 8 bases. This CDR3 has 18 residues. Germline values: CDR1 LGHNA, CDR2 YNFKEQ. The junction had 10 bases not matched to a gene; V was cut back by 0 bases and J by 2 bases. The CDR3 loop reads CASSQEVRLAGYTDTQYF. The CDR3 nucleotides are TGTGCCAGCAGCCAAGAAGTCAGGCTAGCGGGTTACACAGATACGCAGTATTTT.

The CDR3 DNA is TGTGCCAGCAGCGAGGGACAGGGGGTCGGCTACACCTTC. Translated, it gives CASSEGQGVGYTF. The rearrangement joins TRBV9 to TRBJ1-2; 11 positions agree with TRBD1. The CDR3 is 13 residues long. Germline trimming cut 3 bases from V and 8 bases from J; bases unmatched to any gene: 3. Germline-derived CDR1 and CDR2 are SGDLS and YYNGEE.

The rearrangement joins TRBV6-1 to TRBJ2-1; D gene uncertain. V gave up 1 base and J gave up 9 bases, with 7 bases separating them. This CDR3 contains 12 residues. Germline CDR1 is MNHNS and CDR2 is SASEGT. CDR3 bases: TGTGCCAGCAGTGAAGGAGCGAGTGAGCAGTTCTTC. Protein sequence: CASSEGASEQFF.

V and J are TRBV28 and TRBJ2-1; D is unresolved. The CDR3 contains 14 residues. From germline, CDR1 is MDHEN and CDR2 SYDVKM. V was trimmed by 5 bases and J by 6 bases, leaving 14 bases between them. CDR3 sequence reads: CASSEHMSRNEQFF. For the CDR3, the DNA is TGTGCCAGCAGTGAACATATGTCCCGCAATGAGCAGTTCTTC. The variable domain in full, completed from reference TRBV28 and TRBJ2-1, reads DVKVTQSSRYLVKRTGEKVFLECVQDMDHENMFWYRQDPGLGLRLIYFSYDVKMKEKGDIPEGYSVSREKKERFSLILESASTNQTSMYLCASSEHMSRNEQFFGPGTRLTVL.

The genes are TRBV4-1 and TRBJ1-5, with D perhaps TRBD1 (6 bases). Trimming took off 3 bases at V and 6 bases at J, with 18 bases between the two ends. Germline CDR1 MGHRA, CDR2 YSYEKL. CDR3 length: 16 residues. The CDR3 DNA follows: TGCGCCAGCAGCCACTTAACGGACAGATTTATTCAGCCCCAGCATTTT. Encoded protein: CASSHLTDRFIQPQHF.

This chain connects TRBV27 to TRBJ2-7, with 8 bases matching TRBD1. CDR1 is MNHEY, CDR2 SMNVEV, per germline (reference sequence). Trimming removed 2 bases from V and 3 bases from J; junction bases left unmatched: 6. The CDR3 has 15 amino acids. The CDR3 reads CASSLATGALYEQYF. CDR3 sequence (DNA): TGTGCCAGCAGTTTAGCGACAGGGGCCCTCTACGAGCAGTACTTC.

J is TRBJ2-2 and V is TRBV11-2; 9 bases are shared with TRBD1. The CDR3 totals 15 residues. Germline trimming cut 11 bases from V and 3 bases from J; bases unmatched to any gene: 10. Germline V gene sequence: CDR1 SGHAT, CDR2 FQNNGV. The CDR3 sequence: CACLPGTGYTGELFF. CDR3 nucleotides: TGTGCCTGTTTACCTGGGACAGGGTACACCGGGGAGCTGTTTTTT.

The chain combines TRBV11-3 with TRBJ2-7; 10 positions agree with TRBD1. This CDR3 comprises 14 residues. V lost 3 bases, J lost 4 bases, and 3 bases stayed unmatched. Looked up from germline, CDR1 is SGHNT and CDR2 is YENEEA. The CDR3 loop is CASSFRDRGYEQYF. The CDR3 DNA sequence: TGTGCCAGCAGCTTCCGGGACAGGGGTTACGAGCAGTACTTC.

The chain combines TRBV15 with TRBJ2-1, with TRBD2 matching over 7 bases. Trimming at V came to 0 bases and at J to 6 bases, leaving 8 bases not matched to a gene. Per the germline V gene, CDR1 is LNHNV and CDR2 is YYDKDF (reference sequence). The CDR3 extends over 16 amino acids. The CDR3 is CATSRDPAGEINEQFF. Here the CDR3 DNA reads TGTGCCACCAGCAGAGATCCGGCGGGAGAAATCAATGAGCAGTTCTTC. The full variable domain, rest sourced from reference TRBV15 and TRBJ2-1, is DAMVIQNPRYQVTQFGKPVTLSCSQTLNHNVMYWYQQKSSQAPKLLFHYYDKDFNNEADTPDNFQSRRPNTSFCFLDIRSPGLGDTAMYLCATSRDPAGEINEQFFGPGTRLTVL.

The chain employs TRBV9 and TRBJ1-2, with 7 bases lining up with TRBD1. This CDR3 is built from 13 residues. Trimming at V came to 4 bases and at J to 2 bases, leaving 2 bases not matched to a gene. CDR1 is SGDLS and CDR2 is YYNGEE in the germline V gene. In DNA, the CDR3 is TGTGCCAGCAGCCAGGGACAGAACTATGGCTACACCTTC. Translating gives CASSQGQNYGYTF.

The chain joins TRBV29-1 to TRBJ1-2, with a tentative D call TRBD1 (5 bases). Per the germline V gene, CDR1 is SQVTM and CDR2 is ANQGSEA. CDR3 size: 13 residues. The V end lost 5 bases, the J end lost 6 bases, and 16 bases lay between the germline ends. In nucleotides, the CDR3 is TGCAGCGTTTGGGGGGTCAGCGAGAATGGCTACACCTTC. Translation: CSVWGVSENGYTF.

This chain uses TRBV4-1 with TRBJ1-1; TRBD1 might be the D (6 bases). This CDR3 has 15 residues. Germline V gene data show CDR1 as MGHRA and CDR2 as YSYEKL. Trimming pared 1 base from V and 0 bases from J, leaving 9 bases between. In DNA form, the CDR3 reads TGCGCCAGCAGCCAAGCTACAGGGATGAACACTGAAGCTTTCTTT. Translating gives CASSQATGMNTEAFF.

This clone has a single count. V is TRBV7-9 and J is TRBJ1-1; D unresolved. The CDR3 covers 13 residues. CDR1 is SEHNR and CDR2 is FQNEAQ in the germline V gene (reference sequence). Trimming removed 2 bases at V and 11 bases at J, with 15 bases between. The CDR3 nucleotides are TGTGCCAGCAGCTTAAAGAGGGAGTGGGAGGCTTTCTTT. Its translation is CASSLKREWEAFF.

The chain links TRBV6-4 to TRBJ2-1, with 7 bases lining up with TRBD2. Trimming cost V 8 bases and J 9 bases; bases outside gene matches: 10. The CDR3 runs 13 residues. Germline V gene sequence: CDR1 MRHNA, CDR2 SNTAGT. The CDR3 DNA reads TGTGCCAGCGCCGGACTAGAAACGGGTGAGCAGTTCTTC. It specifies CASAGLETGEQFF.

This chain joins TRBV9 and TRBJ2-6; 8 bases line up with TRBD1. CDR3 length equals 17 residues. After removal of 2 bases from V and 1 base from J, the junction contained 5 bases not matched to a gene. Germline loops: CDR1 SGDLS, CDR2 YYNGEE. CDR3 bases: TGTGCCAGCAGCGTGGACAGGGTGGTTTCTGGGGCCAACGTCCTGACTTTC. As protein: CASSVDRVVSGANVLTF.

This clone was observed a single time. The chain couples TRBV28 to TRBJ2-7; a weak D match, TRBD2 (6 bases). Germline assignment: CDR1 MDHEN and CDR2 SYDVKM. This CDR3 has 13 amino acids. Trimming took off 2 bases at V and 4 bases at J, with 9 bases between the two ends. The CDR3 reads CASSLAGIYEQYF. DNA for the CDR3: TGTGCCAGCAGTTTAGCGGGGATATACGAGCAGTACTTC.